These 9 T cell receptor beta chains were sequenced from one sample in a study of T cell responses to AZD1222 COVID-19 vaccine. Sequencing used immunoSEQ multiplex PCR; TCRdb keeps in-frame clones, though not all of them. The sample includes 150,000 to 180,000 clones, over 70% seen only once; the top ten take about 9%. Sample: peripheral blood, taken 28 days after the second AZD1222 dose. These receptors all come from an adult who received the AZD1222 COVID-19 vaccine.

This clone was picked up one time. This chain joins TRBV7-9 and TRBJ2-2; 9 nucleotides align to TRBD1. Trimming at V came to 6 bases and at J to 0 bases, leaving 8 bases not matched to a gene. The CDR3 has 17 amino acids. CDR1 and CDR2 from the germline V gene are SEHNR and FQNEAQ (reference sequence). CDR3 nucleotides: TGTGCCAGCAGGCACGACAGGGGGACTGCGAACACCGGGGAGCTGTTTTTT. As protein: CASRHDRGTANTGELFF. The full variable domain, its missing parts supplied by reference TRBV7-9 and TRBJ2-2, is DTGVSQNPRHKITKRGQNVTFRCDPISEHNRLYWYRQTLGQGPEFLTYFQNEAQLEKSRLLSDRFSAERPKGSFSTLEIQRTEQGDSAMYLCASRHDRGTANTGELFFGEGSRLTVL.

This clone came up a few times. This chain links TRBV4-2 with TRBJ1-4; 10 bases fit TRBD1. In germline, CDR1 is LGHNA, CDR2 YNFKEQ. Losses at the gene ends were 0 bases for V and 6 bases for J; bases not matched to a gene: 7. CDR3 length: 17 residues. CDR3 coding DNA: TGTGCCAGCAGCCAAGATGCTTTCGGGACAGGGGATGAAAAACTGTTTTTT. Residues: CASSQDAFGTGDEKLFF.

The CDR3 sequence: CASSIAREADNEQFF. As DNA, the CDR3 is TGTGCCAGTAGTATCGCGCGGGAGGCAGACAATGAGCAGTTCTTC. The genes are TRBV19 and TRBJ2-1, with 8 bases that match TRBD2. Per the germline V gene, CDR1 is LNHDA and CDR2 is SQIVND (reference sequence). V gave up 3 bases and J gave up 5 bases; unmatched junction bases: 6. The length of the CDR3 is 15 residues.

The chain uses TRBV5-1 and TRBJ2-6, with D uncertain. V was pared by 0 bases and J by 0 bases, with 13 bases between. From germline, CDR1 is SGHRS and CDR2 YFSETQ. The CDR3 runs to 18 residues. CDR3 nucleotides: TGCGCCAGCAGCTTGGTTGTGGTACCGAGCTCTGGGGCCAACGTCCTGACTTTC. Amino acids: CASSLVVVPSSGANVLTF.

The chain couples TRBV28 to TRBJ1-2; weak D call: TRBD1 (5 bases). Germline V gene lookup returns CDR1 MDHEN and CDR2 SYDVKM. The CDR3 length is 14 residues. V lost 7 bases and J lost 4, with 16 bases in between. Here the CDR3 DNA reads TGTGCCAGCACCCTTGGGGGAGCAGGCTATGGCTACACCTTC. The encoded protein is CASTLGGAGYGYTF.

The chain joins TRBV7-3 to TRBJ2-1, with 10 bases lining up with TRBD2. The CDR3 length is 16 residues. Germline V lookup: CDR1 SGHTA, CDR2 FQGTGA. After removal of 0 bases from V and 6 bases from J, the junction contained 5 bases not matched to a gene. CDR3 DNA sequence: TGTGCCAGCAGCTTAACACAGGCTAGCGGGAGCAATGAGCAGTTCTTC. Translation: CASSLTQASGSNEQFF. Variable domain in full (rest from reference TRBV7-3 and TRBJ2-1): GAGVSQTPSNKVTEKGKYVELRCDPISGHTALYWYRQSLGQGPEFLIYFQGTGAADDSGLPNDRFFAVRPEGSVSTLKIQRTERGDSAVYLCASSLTQASGSNEQFFGPGTRLTVL.

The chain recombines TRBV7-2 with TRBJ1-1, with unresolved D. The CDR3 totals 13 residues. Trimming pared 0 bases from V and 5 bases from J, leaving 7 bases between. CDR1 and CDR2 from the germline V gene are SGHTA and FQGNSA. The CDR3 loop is CASSLARGTEAFF. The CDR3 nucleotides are TGTGCCAGCAGCTTAGCGCGAGGGACTGAAGCTTTCTTT.

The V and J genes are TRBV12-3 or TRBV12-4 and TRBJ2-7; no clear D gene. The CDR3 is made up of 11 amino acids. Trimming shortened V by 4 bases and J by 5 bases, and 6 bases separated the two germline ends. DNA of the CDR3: TGTGCCAGCAGTTCGCCCAACGAGCAGTACTTC. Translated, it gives CASSSPNEQYF.

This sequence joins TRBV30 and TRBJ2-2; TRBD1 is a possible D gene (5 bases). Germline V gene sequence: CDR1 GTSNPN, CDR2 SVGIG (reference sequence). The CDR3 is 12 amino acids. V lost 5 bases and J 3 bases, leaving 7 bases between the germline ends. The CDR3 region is CAWFRDTGELFF. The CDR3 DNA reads TGTGCCTGGTTCAGGGACACCGGGGAGCTGTTTTTT.